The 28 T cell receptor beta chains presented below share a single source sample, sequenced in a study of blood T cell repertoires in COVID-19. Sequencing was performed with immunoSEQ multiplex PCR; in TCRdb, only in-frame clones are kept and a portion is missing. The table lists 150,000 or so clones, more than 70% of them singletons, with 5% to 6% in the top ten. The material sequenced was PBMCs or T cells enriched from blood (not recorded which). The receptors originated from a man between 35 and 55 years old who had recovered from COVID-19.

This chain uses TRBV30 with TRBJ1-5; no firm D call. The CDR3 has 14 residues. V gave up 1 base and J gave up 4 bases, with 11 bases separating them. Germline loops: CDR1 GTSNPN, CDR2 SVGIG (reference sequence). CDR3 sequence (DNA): TGTGCCTGGAGTGGAGAACAGAAAAATCAGCCCCAGCATTTT. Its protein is CAWSGEQKNQPQHF.

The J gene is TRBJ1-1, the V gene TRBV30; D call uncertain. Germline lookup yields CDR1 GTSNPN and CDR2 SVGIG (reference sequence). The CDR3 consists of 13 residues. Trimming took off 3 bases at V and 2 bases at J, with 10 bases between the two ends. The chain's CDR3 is CAWRLQTNTEAFF. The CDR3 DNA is TGTGCCTGGAGATTACAGACCAACACTGAAGCTTTCTTT.

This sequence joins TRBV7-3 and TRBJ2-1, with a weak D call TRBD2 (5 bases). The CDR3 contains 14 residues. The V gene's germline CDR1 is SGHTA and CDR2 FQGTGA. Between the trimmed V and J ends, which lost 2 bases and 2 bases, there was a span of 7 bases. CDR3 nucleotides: TGTGCCAGCAGCTTAGAGGAGGCCTACAATGAGCAGTTCTTC. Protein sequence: CASSLEEAYNEQFF.

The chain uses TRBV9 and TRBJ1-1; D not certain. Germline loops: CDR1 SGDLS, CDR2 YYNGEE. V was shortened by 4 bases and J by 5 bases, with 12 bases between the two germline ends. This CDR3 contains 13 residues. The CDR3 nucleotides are TGTGCCAGCAGCTCCCACGCGGGGACTGAAGCTTTCTTT. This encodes CASSSHAGTEAFF.

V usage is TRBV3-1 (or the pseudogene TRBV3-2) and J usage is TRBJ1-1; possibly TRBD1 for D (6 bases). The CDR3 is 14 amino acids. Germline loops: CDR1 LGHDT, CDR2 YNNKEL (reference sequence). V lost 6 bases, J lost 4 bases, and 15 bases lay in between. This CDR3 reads CASSVQGSVTEAFF. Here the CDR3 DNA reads TGTGCCAGCAGTGTACAGGGTAGTGTCACTGAAGCTTTCTTT.

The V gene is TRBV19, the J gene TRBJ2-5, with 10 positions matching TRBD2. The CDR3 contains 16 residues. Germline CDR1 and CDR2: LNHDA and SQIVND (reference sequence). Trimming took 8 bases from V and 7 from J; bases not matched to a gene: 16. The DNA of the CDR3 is TGTGCCAGTTCCCCAAGTAGAGCGGGAGGGGAGGTGACCCAGTACTTC. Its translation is CASSPSRAGGEVTQYF.

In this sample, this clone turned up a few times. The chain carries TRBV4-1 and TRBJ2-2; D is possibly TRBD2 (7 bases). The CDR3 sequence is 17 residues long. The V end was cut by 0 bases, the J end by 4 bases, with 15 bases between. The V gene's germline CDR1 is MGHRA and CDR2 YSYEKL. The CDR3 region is CASSQEGRGGSTGELFF. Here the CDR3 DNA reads TGCGCCAGCAGCCAAGAAGGCAGGGGCGGGAGCACCGGGGAGCTGTTTTTT.

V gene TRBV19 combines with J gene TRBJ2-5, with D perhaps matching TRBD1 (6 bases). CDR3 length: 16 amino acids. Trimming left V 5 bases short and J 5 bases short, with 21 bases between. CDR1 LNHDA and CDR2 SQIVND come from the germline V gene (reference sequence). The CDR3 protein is CASSVAPPGDWETQYF. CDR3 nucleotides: TGTGCCAGTAGTGTGGCTCCGCCAGGGGATTGGGAGACCCAGTACTTC.

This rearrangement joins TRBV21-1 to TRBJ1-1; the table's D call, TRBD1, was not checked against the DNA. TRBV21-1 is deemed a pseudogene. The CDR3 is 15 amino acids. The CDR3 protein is CASSKVSRGDTEAFF. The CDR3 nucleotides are TGTGCCAGCAGCAAAGTTAGCAGGGGAGATACTGAAGCTTTCTTT.

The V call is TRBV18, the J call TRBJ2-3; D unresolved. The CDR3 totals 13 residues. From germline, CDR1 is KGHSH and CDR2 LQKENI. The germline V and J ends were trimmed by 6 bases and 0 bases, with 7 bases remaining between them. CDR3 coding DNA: TGTGCCAGCTCCCCCGGGAGCACAGATACGCAGTATTTT. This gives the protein CASSPGSTDTQYF.

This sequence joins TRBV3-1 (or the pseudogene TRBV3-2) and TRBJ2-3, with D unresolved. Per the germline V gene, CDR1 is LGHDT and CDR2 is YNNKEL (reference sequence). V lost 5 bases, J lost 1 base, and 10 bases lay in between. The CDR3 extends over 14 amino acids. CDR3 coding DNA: TGTGCCAGCAGCACCGGAGAGGGCACAGATACGCAGTATTTT. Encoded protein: CASSTGEGTDTQYF.

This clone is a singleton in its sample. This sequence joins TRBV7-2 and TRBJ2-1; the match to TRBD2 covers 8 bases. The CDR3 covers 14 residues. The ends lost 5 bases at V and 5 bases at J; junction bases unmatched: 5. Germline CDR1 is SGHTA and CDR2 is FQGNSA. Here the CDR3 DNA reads TGTGCCAGCAGCCGCGGGGGGTTTAACAATGAGCAGTTCTTC. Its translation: CASSRGGFNNEQFF.

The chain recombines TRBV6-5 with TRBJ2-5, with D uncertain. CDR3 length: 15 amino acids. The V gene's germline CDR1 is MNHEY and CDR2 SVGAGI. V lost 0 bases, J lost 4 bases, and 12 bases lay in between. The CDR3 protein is CASSYSYADLETQYF. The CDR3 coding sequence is TGTGCCAGCAGTTACTCATATGCAGATCTAGAGACCCAGTACTTC.

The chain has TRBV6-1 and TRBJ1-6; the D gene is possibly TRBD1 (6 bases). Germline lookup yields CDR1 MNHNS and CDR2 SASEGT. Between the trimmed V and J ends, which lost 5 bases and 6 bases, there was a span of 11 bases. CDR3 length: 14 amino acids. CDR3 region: CASSPTGSNSPLHF. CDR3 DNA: TGTGCCAGCAGTCCTACAGGGAGTAATTCACCCCTCCACTTT.

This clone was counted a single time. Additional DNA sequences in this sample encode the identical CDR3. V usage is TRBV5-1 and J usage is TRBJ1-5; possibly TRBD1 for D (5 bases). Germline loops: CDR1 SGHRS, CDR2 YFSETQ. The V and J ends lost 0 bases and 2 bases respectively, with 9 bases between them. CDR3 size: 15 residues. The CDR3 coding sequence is TGCGCCAGCAGCTTGGCCGGGGGAGGCAATCAGCCCCAGCATTTT. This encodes CASSLAGGGNQPQHF.

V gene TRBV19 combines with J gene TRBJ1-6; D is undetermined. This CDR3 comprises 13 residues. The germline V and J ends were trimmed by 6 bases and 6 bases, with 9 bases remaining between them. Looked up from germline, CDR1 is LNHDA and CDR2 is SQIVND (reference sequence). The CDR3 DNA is TGTGCCAGTAGGGGTCGGGGTAATTCACCCCTCCACTTT. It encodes CASRGRGNSPLHF.

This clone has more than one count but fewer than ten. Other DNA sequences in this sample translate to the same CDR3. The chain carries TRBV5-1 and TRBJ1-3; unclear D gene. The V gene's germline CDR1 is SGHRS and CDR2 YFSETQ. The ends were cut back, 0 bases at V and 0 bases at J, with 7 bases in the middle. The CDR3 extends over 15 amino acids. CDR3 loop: CASSLDGSSGNTIYF. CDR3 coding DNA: TGCGCCAGCAGCTTGGACGGGAGCTCTGGAAACACCATATATTTT.

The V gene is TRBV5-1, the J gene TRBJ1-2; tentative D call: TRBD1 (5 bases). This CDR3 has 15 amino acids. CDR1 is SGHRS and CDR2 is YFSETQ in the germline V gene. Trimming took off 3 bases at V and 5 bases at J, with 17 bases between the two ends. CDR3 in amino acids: CASSSQSQGIYGYTF. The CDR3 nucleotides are TGCGCCAGCAGCTCCCAAAGCCAGGGAATATATGGCTACACCTTC.

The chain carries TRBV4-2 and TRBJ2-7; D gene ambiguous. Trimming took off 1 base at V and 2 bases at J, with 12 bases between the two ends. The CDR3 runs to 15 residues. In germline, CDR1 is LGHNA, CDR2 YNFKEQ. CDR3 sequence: CASSQVVGGTYEQYF. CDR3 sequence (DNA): TGTGCCAGCAGCCAAGTGGTTGGCGGCACCTACGAGCAGTACTTC.

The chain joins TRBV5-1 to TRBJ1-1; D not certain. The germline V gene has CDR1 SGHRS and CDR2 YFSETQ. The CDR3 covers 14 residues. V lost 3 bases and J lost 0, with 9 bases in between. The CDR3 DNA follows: TGCGCCAGCAGCTGGTGGCAGATGAACACTGAAGCTTTCTTT. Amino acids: CASSWWQMNTEAFF.

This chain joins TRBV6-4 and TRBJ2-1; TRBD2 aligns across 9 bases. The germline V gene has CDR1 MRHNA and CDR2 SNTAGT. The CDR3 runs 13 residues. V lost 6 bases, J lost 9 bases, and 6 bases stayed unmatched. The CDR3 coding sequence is TGTGCCAGCAGCGCGGGGGGGCGGAGTGAGCAGTTCTTC. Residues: CASSAGGRSEQFF.

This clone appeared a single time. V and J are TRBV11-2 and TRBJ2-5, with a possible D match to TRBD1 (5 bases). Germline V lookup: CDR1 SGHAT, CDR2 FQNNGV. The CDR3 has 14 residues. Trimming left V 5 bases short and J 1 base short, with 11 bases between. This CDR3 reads CASSPRQFQETQYF. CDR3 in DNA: TGTGCCAGCAGCCCTAGACAGTTCCAAGAGACCCAGTACTTC.

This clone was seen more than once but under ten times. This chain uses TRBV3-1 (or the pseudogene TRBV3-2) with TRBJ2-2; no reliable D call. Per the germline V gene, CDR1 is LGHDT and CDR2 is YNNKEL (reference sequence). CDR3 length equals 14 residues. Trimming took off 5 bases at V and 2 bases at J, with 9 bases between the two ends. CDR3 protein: CASSESLNTGELFF. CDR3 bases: TGTGCCAGCAGCGAGTCTCTCAACACCGGGGAGCTGTTTTTT.

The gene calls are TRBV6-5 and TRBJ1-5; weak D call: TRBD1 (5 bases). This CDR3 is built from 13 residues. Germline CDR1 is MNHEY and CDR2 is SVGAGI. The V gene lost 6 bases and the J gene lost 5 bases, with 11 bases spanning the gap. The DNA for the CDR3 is TGTGCCAGCAGACGGGGGGGGGATCAGCCCCAGCATTTT. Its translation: CASRRGGDQPQHF.

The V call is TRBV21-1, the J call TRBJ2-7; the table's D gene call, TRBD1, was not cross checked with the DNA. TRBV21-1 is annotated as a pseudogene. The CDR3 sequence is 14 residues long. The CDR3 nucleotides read TGTGCCAGCAGCAAAGCGTACAGGGGAAACGAGCAGTACGTC. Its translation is CASSKAYRGNEQYV.

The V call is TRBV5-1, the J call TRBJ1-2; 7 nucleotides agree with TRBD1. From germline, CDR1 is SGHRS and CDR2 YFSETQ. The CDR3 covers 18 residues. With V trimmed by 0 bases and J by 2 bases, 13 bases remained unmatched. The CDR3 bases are TGCGCCAGCAGCTTGGTGTATAATGCGAGGGACAGCAACTATGGCTACACCTTC. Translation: CASSLVYNARDSNYGYTF.

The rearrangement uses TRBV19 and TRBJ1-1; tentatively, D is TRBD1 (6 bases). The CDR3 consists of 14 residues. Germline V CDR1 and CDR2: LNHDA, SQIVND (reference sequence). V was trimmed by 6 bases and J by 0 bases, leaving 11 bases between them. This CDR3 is CASRTGRVNTEAFF. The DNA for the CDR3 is TGTGCCAGTAGGACAGGACGGGTGAACACTGAAGCTTTCTTT.

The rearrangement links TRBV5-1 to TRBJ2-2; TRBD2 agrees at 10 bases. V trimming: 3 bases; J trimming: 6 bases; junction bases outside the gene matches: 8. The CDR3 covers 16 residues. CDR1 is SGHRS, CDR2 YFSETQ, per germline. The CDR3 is CASSWLSGGAAGELFF. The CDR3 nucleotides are TGCGCCAGCAGCTGGTTAAGCGGGGGGGCCGCCGGGGAGCTGTTTTTT.